This TCR beta chain was profiled in a study of T cells after yellow fever vaccination. Broader study findings: Some clonotypes were seen in both the CD4 and the CD8 compartments. These made up a small share and likely arose from convergent recombination.

Details on this clonotype: Its antigen is as yet unknown. Compared with germline, one end of the junction differs, possibly owing to a read error.

This CDR3 region has 13 residues. Germline assignment: CDR1 SGHTA and CDR2 FQGNSA. TCRdb fed the 5' RACE reads into MiXCR, producing one record per CDR3 protein. The sample comprises roughly 160,000 distinct CDR3 sequences, about 7% of which are singletons, and around 2.3% rests with the top ten. The sequencing used CD4+ T cells sorted from PBMCs, collected more than 4 days after the first yellow fever vaccination. The receptor's source is a man in his late teens or twenties who received the YFV17D yellow fever vaccine. The rearrangement links TRBV7-2 to TRBJ2-5; 11 bases match TRBD2. CDR3 in amino acids: CAGSGGAQDTQYF. The CDR3 region has the DNA TGTGCCGGTAGCGGGGGGGCCCAAGATACCCAGTACTTC.